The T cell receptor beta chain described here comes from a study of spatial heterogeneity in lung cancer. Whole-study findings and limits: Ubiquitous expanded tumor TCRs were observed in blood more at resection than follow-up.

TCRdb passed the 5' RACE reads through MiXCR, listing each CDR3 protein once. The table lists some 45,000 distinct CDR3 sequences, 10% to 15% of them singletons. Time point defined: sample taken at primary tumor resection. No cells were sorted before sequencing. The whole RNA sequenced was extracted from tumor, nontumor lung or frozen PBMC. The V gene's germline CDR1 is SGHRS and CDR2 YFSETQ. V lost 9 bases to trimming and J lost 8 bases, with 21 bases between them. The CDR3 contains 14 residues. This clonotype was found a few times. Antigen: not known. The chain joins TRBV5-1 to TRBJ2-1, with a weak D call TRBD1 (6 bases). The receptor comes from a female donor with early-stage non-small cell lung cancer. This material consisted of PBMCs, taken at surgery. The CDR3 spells CATQPGQGIDEQFF. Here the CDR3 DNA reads TGCGCCACTCAGCCGGGGCAGGGGATCGATGAGCAGTTCTTC.